This entry features one T cell receptor beta chain sequence. These data originate in a study of blood T cell repertoires in COVID-19. On the study more broadly: Spain, Italy and the United States supplied samples that represented acute and convalescent COVID-19. Nucleic acid was either cDNA or gDNA, and it came from T cells, B-cell-depleted T cells, or PBMCs.

CDR1 MNHEY and CDR2 SMNVEV come from the germline V gene (reference sequence). The CDR3 spans 18 residues. The germline V and J ends were trimmed by 7 bases and 4 bases, with 28 bases remaining between them. Per the authors' pipeline: Nucleated cell number was recorded as an estimate derived from reference gene primer amplification. The table came from immunoSEQ multiplex PCR; TCRdb's copy has only in-frame clones and leaves some out. For V, J and clone size, that table is used; D and trimming come from the DNA. Of nearly 250,000 clones listed, 70% to 85% are singletons. The sequenced sample consisted of peripheral blood. The V gene is TRBV27, the J gene TRBJ1-1; D might be TRBD1 (6 bases). This sequence was found in a woman of 80 years or more with acute or convalescent COVID-19. The CDR3 is CASNLIGPRGAGSTEAFF. The CDR3 region has the DNA TGTGCCAGCAACCTCATCGGGCCTCGGGGGGCGGGTAGCACTGAAGCTTTCTTT.